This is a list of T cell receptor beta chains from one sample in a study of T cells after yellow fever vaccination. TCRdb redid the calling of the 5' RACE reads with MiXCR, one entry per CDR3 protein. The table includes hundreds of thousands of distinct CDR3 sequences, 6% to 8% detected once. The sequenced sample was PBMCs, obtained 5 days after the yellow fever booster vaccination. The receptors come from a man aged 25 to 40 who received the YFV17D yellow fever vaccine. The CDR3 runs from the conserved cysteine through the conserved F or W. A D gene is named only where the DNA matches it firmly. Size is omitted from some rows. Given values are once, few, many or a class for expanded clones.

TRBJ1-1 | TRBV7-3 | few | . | TGTGCCAGCAGCTTCAGCCCGAACACTGAAGCTTTCTTT | CASSFSPNTEAFF
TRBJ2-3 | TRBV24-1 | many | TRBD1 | TGTGCCACCAGTTCCGGGACAGTGAGGGCAGATACGCAGTATTTT | CATSSGTVRADTQYF
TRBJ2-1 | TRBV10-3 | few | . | TGTGCCATCAGTGAAGGGCCTCACAATGAGCAGTTCTTC | CAISEGPHNEQFF
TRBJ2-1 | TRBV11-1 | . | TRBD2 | TGTGCCAGCAGCTTATCGTCCCGTACTAGCGGGAGTGTCAATGAGCAGTTCTTC | CASSLSSRTSGSVNEQFF
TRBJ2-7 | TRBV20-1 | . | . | TGCAGTGCTTCACACTCACTCCGGGACGCCGCCTCCTACGAGCAGTACTTC | CSASHSLRDAASYEQYF
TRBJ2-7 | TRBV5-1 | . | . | TGCGCCAGCAGCTCCGGGTCTACGAGAGAGCAGTACTTC | CASSSGSTREQYF
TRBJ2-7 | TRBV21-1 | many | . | TGTGCCAGCGAACTAGCGGGAGAGTTTTTAGAGCAGTACTTC | CASELAGEFLEQYF
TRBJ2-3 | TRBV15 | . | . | TGTGCCACCAGCATGGTGGGGGCTTCCACAGATACGCAGTATTTT | CATSMVGASTDTQYF
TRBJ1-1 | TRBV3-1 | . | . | TGTGCCAGCAGCCCTCAAACAGAGAACACTGAAGCTTTCTTT | CASSPQTENTEAFF
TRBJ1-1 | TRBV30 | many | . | TGTGCCTGGAAAGCCCTAAGGCCCGCATTCGCTTTCTTT | CAWKALRPAFAFF
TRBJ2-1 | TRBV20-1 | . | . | TGCAGTGCTAGGACTGATTCGGGGATTTTGTTCTTC | CSARTDSGILFF
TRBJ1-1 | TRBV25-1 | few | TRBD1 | TGTGCCAGCAGCACAGGGGTAGGGACTGAAGCTTTCTTT | CASSTGVGTEAFF
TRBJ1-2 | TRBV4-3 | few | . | TGCGCCAGCAGCCAAGGTGGAGGGGGACAACATATGGACTACACCTTC | CASSQGGGGQHMDYTF
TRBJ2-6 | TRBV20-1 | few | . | TGCAGTGCACTCATATTCGGGACTGGGAGCTCTGGGGCCAACGTCCTGACTTTC | CSALIFGTGSSGANVLTF
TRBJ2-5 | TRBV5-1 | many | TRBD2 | TGCGCCAGCAGCTCCGACCCCCTAGCGGGAGGGAAAGAGACCCAGTACTTC | CASSSDPLAGGKETQYF
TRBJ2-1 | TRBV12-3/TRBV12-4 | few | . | TGTGCCAGCAGTTATGTTAGGGGTGAGCAGTTCTTC | CASSYVRGEQFF
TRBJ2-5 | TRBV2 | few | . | TGTGCCAGCAGCCCCACCCGGGATACCCAGTACTTC | CASSPTRDTQYF
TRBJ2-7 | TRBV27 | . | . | TGTGCCAGCAGTTTTCTGTTTGGGACCATTTACGAGCAGTACTTC | CASSFLFGTIYEQYF
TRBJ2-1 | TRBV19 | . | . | TGTGCCAGTAGTTTTGCGACAGACCTAGGCTTAGGTGAGCAGTTCTTC | CASSFATDLGLGEQFF
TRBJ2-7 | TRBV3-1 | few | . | TGTGCCAGCGGGGGGCTTCTTTCCTACGAGCAGTACTTC | CASGGLLSYEQYF
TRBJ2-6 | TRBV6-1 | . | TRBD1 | TGTGCCAGCAGATCGGGACAGGGGTGGTATGCCAACGTCCTGACTTTC | CASRSGQGWYANVLTF
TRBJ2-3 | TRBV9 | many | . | TGTGCCAGCAGCGTAGCTAGCACAGATACGCAGTATTTT | CASSVASTDTQYF
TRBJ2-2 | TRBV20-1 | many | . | TGCAGTGCTAGAGTTATCCCCGGGGAGCTGTTTTTT | CSARVIPGELFF
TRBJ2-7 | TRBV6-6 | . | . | TGTGCCAGCAGTGCGGAGGCCTGGAAGCAGTACTTC | CASSAEAWKQYF
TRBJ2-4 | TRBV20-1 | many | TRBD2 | TGCAGTGCCAAGCCCGTGACTAGCGGGATAAACATTCAGTACTTC | CSAKPVTSGINIQYF
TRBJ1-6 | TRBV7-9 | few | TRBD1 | TGTGCCTTAAAGGGGGCGGGAAATTCACCCCTCCACTTT | CALKGAGNSPLHF
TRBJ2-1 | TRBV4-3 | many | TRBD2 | TGCGCCAGCAGCCAAGGTCGGATCGGGAGCGGGAGACACAATGAGCAGTTCTTC | CASSQGRIGSGRHNEQFF
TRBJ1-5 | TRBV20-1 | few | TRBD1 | TGCAGTGGGCAGGGGGGGAATCAGCCCCAGCATTTT | CSGQGGNQPQHF
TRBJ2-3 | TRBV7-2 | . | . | TGTGCCAGCACCCTAAGGGGGATCACAGATACGCAGTATTTT | CASTLRGITDTQYF
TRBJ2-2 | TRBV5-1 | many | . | TGCGCCGCAACCGGGAGCGAGGCCGGGGAGCTGTTTTTT | CAATGSEAGELFF
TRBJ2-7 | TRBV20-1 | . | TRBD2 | TGCAGTGCCAAACCCGGGACTAGCGCAACCTACGAGCAGTACTTC | CSAKPGTSATYEQYF
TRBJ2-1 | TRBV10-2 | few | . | TGCGCCAGCAGTGTTCTGGAGGAGCAGTTCTTC | CASSVLEEQFF
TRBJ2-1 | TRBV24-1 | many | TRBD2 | TGTGCCACCAGTGCCCATGGGACTAGCGGAAATGAGCAGTTCTTC | CATSAHGTSGNEQFF
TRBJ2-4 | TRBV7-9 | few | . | TGTGCCAGCAGCTTAGCGGGAGAGGGGAACATTCAGTACTTC | CASSLAGEGNIQYF
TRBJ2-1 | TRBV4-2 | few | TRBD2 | TGTGCCAGCAGCCAAGGGGGAGGGAAGGGTAACAATGAGCAGTTCTTC | CASSQGGGKGNNEQFF
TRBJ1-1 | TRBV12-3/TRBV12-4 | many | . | TGTGCCAGCAGTTTTTACGGGGCAGGCGAAGCTTTCTTT | CASSFYGAGEAFF
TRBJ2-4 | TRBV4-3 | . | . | TGCGCCAGCAGCCAAGTAGGATGGGGACATCAGTACTTC | CASSQVGWGHQYF
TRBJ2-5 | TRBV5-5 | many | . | TGTGCCAGCAGCTTGACTTTAGCGGAGACCCAGTACTTC | CASSLTLAETQYF
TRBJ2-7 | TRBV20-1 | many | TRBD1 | TGCAGTGCTAGACAGGGGGTAATGCACGAGCAGTACTTC | CSARQGVMHEQYF
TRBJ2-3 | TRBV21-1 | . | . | TGTGCCAGCAGCCCGACTAGCGGGAGGGTTCATACGCAGTATTTT | CASSPTSGRVHTQYF
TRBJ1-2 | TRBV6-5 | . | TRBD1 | TGTGCCAGCAGTTACACTCGACAGGGCTCCTATGGCTACACCTTC | CASSYTRQGSYGYTF
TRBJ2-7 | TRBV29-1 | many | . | TGCAGCGTTGGTCAGGGGAGCTCCTACGAGCAGTACTTC | CSVGQGSSYEQYF
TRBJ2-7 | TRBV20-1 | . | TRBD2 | TGCAGTGCTAGAGATCATAGGTGGACTAGCGGGAACGAGCAGTACTTC | CSARDHRWTSGNEQYF
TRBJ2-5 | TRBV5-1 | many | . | TGCGCCAGCAGAGGGTCGCAAGAGACCCAGTACTTC | CASRGSQETQYF
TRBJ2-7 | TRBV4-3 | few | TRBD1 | TGCGCCAGCAGCCAAGAAACAGGGGTCTACGAGCAGTACTTC | CASSQETGVYEQYF
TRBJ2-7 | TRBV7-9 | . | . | TGTGCCAGCAGCTTAGCGGGGGATAGCCTCTCCTACGAGCAGTACTTC | CASSLAGDSLSYEQYF
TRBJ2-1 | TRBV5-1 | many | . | TGCGCCAGCAGCCGACAGGGACTGCAAAATGAGCAGTTCTTC | CASSRQGLQNEQFF
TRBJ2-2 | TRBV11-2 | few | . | TGTGCCAGCAGCTTAGGATACAGGGAGTTTCTGTTTTTT | CASSLGYREFLFF
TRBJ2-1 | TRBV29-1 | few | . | TGCAGCGCTCTACTAGGTAGAAATGAGCAGTTCTTC | CSALLGRNEQFF
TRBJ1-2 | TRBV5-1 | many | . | TGCGCCAGCAGCTTGGAGAGCGGCCCCGTTGGCTACACCTTC | CASSLESGPVGYTF
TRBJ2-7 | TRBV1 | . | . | TGCAGTGCGTCACTAGCGGGAGGGGTCTACGAGCAGTACTTC | CSASLAGGVYEQYF
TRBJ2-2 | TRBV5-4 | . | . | TGTGCCATCAGCCCTTCAGCCGGGGAGCTGTTTTTT | CAISPSAGELFF
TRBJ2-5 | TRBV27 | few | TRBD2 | TGTGCCAGCAGTGGACTAGCGCACCAAGAGACCCAGTACTTC | CASSGLAHQETQYF
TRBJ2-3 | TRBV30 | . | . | TGTGCCTGGAGCCTCGGATCTAATCAAGATACGCAGTATTTT | CAWSLGSNQDTQYF